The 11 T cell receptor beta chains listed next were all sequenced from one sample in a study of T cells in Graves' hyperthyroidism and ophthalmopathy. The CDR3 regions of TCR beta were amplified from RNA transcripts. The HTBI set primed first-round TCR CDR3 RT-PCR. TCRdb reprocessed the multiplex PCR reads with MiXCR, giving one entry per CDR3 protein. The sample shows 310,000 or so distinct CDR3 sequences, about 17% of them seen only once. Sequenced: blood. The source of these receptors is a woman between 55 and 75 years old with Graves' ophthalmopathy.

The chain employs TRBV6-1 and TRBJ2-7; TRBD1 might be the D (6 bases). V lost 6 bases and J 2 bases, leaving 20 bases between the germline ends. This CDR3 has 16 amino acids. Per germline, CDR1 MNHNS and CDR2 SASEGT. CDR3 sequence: CASSEFTGRGTYEQYF. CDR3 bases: TGTGCCAGCAGCGAATTTACAGGCAGGGGTACCTACGAGCAGTACTTC.

CDR3 sequence reads: CASSPSRQGVGLALSSYNEQFF. The CDR3 DNA is TGTGCCAGCAGCCCTAGCCGGCAGGGAGTAGGACTAGCGTTGAGCTCCTACAATGAGCAGTTCTTC. This chain joins TRBV7-9 and TRBJ2-1, with TRBD2 matching 9 bases. This CDR3 comprises 22 residues. Germline CDR1 SEHNR, CDR2 FQNEAQ (reference sequence). V dropped 5 bases and J dropped 0; count of bases not matched to a gene: 23.

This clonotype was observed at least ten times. In DNA, the CDR3 is TGCGCCAGCAGCCAAGATGGAAGCGCTGGCTACACCTTC. It encodes CASSQDGSAGYTF. The chain couples TRBV4-3 to TRBJ1-2; D is undetermined. The CDR3 covers 13 residues. Between the trimmed V and J ends, which lost 0 bases and 7 bases, there was a span of 9 bases. Germline values: CDR1 LGHNA, CDR2 YSLEER.

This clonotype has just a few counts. CDR3 in amino acids: CASSVADRGGTEAFF. The DNA for the CDR3 is TGTGCCAGCAGCGTAGCTGACAGGGGAGGTACTGAAGCTTTCTTT. This chain connects TRBV9 to TRBJ1-1; 8 nucleotides agree with TRBD1. With 0 bases clipped from V and 5 bases from J, the junction kept 6 bases outside the gene matches. CDR3 size: 15 residues. Germline values: CDR1 SGDLS, CDR2 YYNGEE.

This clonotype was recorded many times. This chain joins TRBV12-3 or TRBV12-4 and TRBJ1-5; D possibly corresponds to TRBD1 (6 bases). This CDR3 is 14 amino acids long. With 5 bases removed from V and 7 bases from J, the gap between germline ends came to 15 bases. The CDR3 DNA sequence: TGTGCCAGCAGTCCACAGGGTTTTGGGCAGCCCCAGCATTTT. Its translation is CASSPQGFGQPQHF.

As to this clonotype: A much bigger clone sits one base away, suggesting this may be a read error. The CDR3 region is CAISLNRANYGYTF. Here the CDR3 DNA reads TGCGCCATCAGCTTGAACAGGGCAAACTATGGCTACACCTTC. The rearrangement joins TRBV5-1 to TRBJ1-2; tentative D call: TRBD1 (6 bases). The CDR3 has 14 residues. CDR1 and CDR2 (germline): SGHRS, YFSETQ.

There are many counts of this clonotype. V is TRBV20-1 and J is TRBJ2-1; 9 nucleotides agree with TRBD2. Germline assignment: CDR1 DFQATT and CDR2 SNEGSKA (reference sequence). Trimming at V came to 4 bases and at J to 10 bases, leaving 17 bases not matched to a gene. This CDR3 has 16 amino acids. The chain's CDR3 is CSATTLAGARLSEQFF. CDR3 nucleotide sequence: TGCAGTGCTACCACATTAGCGGGAGCGCGACTCAGCGAGCAGTTCTTC.

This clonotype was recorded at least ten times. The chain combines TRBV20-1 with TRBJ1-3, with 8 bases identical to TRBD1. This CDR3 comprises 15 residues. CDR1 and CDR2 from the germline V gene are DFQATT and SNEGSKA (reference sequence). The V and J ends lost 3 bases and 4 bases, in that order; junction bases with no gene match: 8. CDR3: CSASQGASGGNTIYF. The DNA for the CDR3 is TGCAGTGCTAGTCAGGGGGCAAGCGGCGGAAACACCATATATTTT.

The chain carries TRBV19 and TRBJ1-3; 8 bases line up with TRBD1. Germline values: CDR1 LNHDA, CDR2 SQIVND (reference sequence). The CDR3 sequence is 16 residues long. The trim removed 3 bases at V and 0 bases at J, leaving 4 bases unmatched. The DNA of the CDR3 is TGTGCCAGTAGTATCCGGGACAGGAGCTCTGGAAACACCATATATTTT. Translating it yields CASSIRDRSSGNTIYF.

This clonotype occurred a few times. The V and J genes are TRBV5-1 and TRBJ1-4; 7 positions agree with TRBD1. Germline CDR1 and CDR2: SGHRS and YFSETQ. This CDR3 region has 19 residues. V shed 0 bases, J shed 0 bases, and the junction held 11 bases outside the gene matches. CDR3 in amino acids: CASSLDRTGLSATNEKLFF. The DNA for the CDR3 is TGCGCCAGCAGCTTGGACAGGACAGGACTGTCAGCAACTAATGAAAAACTGTTTTTT.

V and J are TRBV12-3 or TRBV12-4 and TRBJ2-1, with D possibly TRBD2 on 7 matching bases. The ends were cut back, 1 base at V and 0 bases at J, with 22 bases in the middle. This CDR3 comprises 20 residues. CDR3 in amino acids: CASSLGVRGGLRLSYNEQFF. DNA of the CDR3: TGTGCCAGCAGTTTAGGGGTAAGGGGGGGATTACGTCTCTCCTACAATGAGCAGTTCTTC.